This record concerns one T cell receptor (beta chain) sequence. TCRdb re-derived calls from the RT-PCR reads in MiXCR, one entry per CDR3 protein. The sample carries about 620,000 distinct CDR3 sequences, approximately 10% recorded once. These data belong to a study of response to subunit inactivated influenza vaccine. These sequences were also reported in another study, on T cells expressing NK-cell markers. As that study records: Production of TCR beta cDNA relied on 5'RACE template switching with UMIs. Restriction of the sorted population to alpha-beta TCR T cells was achieved in several experiments with an anti-gamma-delta TCR antibody. These clonotypes, the leaders elsewhere, also led the CD3+CD56-NKG2C+ fraction in a handful of donors. Clones of NKG2C+ T cells that had expanded were of unclear HCMV specificity.

This specimen consisted of PBMCs from blood, obtained on the day of vaccination. The sequence came from a man aged 45-65 years who received an inactivated influenza vaccine.

CDR3 region: CASTLEGTSGVTGELFF. The CDR3 nucleotides read TGTGCCAGCACCCTAGAAGGGACTAGCGGGGTTACCGGGGAGCTGTTTTTT. The V and J genes are TRBV9 and TRBJ2-2, with TRBD2 identical over 13 bases. Germline CDR1 reads SGDLS; CDR2 reads YYNGEE. With V trimmed by 6 bases and J by 5 bases, 10 bases remained unmatched. The CDR3 consists of 17 residues.